These 32 T cell receptor beta chains came from one sample sequenced in a study of T cells in localized non-small cell lung cancer. Data came from immunoSEQ multiplex PCR; TCRdb stores just in-frame clones and leaves some out. The sample holds tens of thousands of clones, approximately 90% seen once. This sample comprised peripheral blood mononuclear cells, obtained before any cancer treatment. These receptors all come from a female donor at least 60 years old with stage II lung adenocarcinoma.

This chain connects TRBV5-6 to TRBJ1-4; D unclear. V shed 4 bases and J shed 5 bases, with 3 bases lying between them. The CDR3 totals 11 residues. The germline CDR1 and CDR2 sequences are SGHDT and YYEEEE. CDR3 in amino acids: CASSRNEKLFF. CDR3 sequence (DNA): TGTGCCAGCAGCCGCAATGAAAAACTGTTTTTT.

The V gene is TRBV11-2, the J gene TRBJ2-3; maybe TRBD2 (6 bases). This CDR3 is 10 amino acids long. Germline V lookup: CDR1 SGHAT, CDR2 FQNNGV. Trimming removed 4 bases from V and 11 bases from J, with 7 bases in between. The CDR3 bases are TGTGCCAGCAGCTGGGGGGAGCAGTATTTT. This sequence encodes CASSWGEQYF.

The rearrangement joins TRBV7-6 to TRBJ2-1; 12 bases match TRBD2. Germline CDR1 is SGHVS and CDR2 is FNYEAQ. V lost 1 base to trimming and J lost 9 bases; unmatched junction nucleotides: 1. The CDR3 covers 14 residues. The CDR3 spells CASSLGLAGVEQFF. The CDR3 region has the DNA TGTGCCAGCAGCTTAGGACTAGCGGGAGTTGAGCAGTTCTTC.

The DNA of the CDR3 is TGTGCCAGCAGCGCTAATCAGGGGGATCAGCCCCAGCATTTT. This sequence encodes CASSANQGDQPQHF. This chain joins TRBV7-9 and TRBJ1-5; 7 nucleotides align to TRBD1. Per the germline V gene, CDR1 is SEHNR and CDR2 is FQNEAQ (reference sequence). J gave up 5 bases and V 5 bases, and 6 bases lay outside the gene matches. This CDR3 contains 14 residues.

V is TRBV5-1 and J is TRBJ2-5; 10 bases match TRBD2. The trim removed 8 bases at V and 5 bases at J, leaving 12 bases unmatched. The V gene's germline CDR1 is SGHRS and CDR2 YFSETQ. The CDR3 runs to 15 residues. Written as DNA, the CDR3 is TGCGCCAGTATTGGCATAGCGGGGGGCCCGGAGACCCAGTACTTC. This translates into CASIGIAGGPETQYF. The whole variable domain, remainder taken from reference TRBV5-1 and TRBJ2-5, is KAGVTQTPRYLIKTRGQQVTLSCSPISGHRSVSWYQQTPGQGLQFLFEYFSETQRNKGNFPGRFSGRQFSNSRSEMNVSTLELGDSALYLCASIGIAGGPETQYFGPGTRLLVL.

V is TRBV19 and J is TRBJ1-3, with TRBD1 matching 7 bases. Germline V gene data show CDR1 as LNHDA and CDR2 as SQIVND (reference sequence). The ends lost 6 bases at V and 2 bases at J; junction bases unmatched: 7. The CDR3 has 15 amino acids. This CDR3 reads CASSARGRTGNTIYF. The CDR3 DNA reads TGTGCCAGTAGCGCCAGGGGGAGAACTGGAAACACCATATATTTT.

The table lists this clone with a count of one. The genes are TRBV5-4 and TRBJ2-5; 12 nucleotides line up with TRBD2. Trimming cost V 5 bases and J 3 bases; bases outside gene matches: 2. The CDR3 length is 14 residues. Germline CDR1 reads SGHNT; CDR2 reads YYREEE (reference sequence). CDR3 in amino acids: CASSSSGGEETQYF. The CDR3 DNA sequence: TGTGCCAGCAGTTCTAGCGGGGGGGAAGAGACCCAGTACTTC.

The chain is built from TRBV6-5 and TRBJ2-7; TRBD1 matches at 10 bases. With 1 base clipped from V and 5 bases from J, the junction kept 5 bases outside the gene matches. Germline CDR1 MNHEY, CDR2 SVGAGI. The CDR3 is made up of 15 amino acids. Written as DNA, the CDR3 is TGTGCCAGCAGTTACTTCGGGACAGGGGTGCACGAGCAGTACTTC. It yields the protein CASSYFGTGVHEQYF.

V gene TRBV6-1 combines with J gene TRBJ1-1; D gene ambiguous. Germline-derived CDR1 and CDR2 are MNHNS and SASEGT. The CDR3 covers 16 residues. V was shortened by 4 bases and J by 7 bases, with 22 bases between the two germline ends. This CDR3 is CASSASSGSYIDEAFF. The CDR3 nucleotides read TGTGCCAGCAGTGCTTCCTCCGGGAGCTATATTGATGAAGCTTTCTTT.

The rearrangement uses TRBV19 and TRBJ2-6; the match to TRBD1 covers 9 bases. J lost 3 bases, V lost 8 bases, and 8 bases had no gene match. The CDR3 consists of 16 residues. From germline, CDR1 is LNHDA and CDR2 SQIVND (reference sequence). This CDR3 is CASEDRGKYGANVLTF. DNA of the CDR3: TGTGCCAGTGAGGACAGGGGAAAGTATGGGGCCAACGTCCTGACTTTC.

As to this clone: The germline gene is not matched at one end of the junction; a read error may be the cause. The CDR3 DNA follows: TGTGCCAGCAGTTACTCGAAATGGGACAGCCACAATTTC. This codes for CASSYSKWDSHNF. V is TRBV6-6 and J is TRBJ1-2, with TRBD1 matching 7 bases. CDR1 is MNHNY and CDR2 is SVGAGI in the germline V gene (reference sequence). This CDR3 spans 13 amino acids.

The chain couples TRBV5-6 to TRBJ1-3; TRBD1 agrees at 7 bases. The CDR3 is 17 amino acids. The V and J ends lost 0 bases and 3 bases, in that order; junction bases with no gene match: 9. CDR1 SGHDT and CDR2 YYEEEE come from the germline V gene. The CDR3 region is CASSLETGESIGNTIYF. CDR3 coding DNA: TGTGCCAGCAGCTTGGAAACAGGGGAGTCTATTGGAAACACCATATATTTT.

The chain joins TRBV28 to TRBJ1-6; no definite D call. V was pared by 1 base and J by 8 bases, with 6 bases between. The CDR3 runs to 13 residues. CDR1 and CDR2 from the germline V gene are MDHEN and SYDVKM. The chain's CDR3 is CASSLYAYSPLHF. For the CDR3, the DNA is TGTGCCAGCAGTTTATATGCCTATTCACCCCTCCACTTT.

This clone was seen only once. J is TRBJ2-5 and V is TRBV19, with D uncertain. The V end was cut by 3 bases, the J end by 5 bases, with 10 bases between. The CDR3 covers 13 residues. The V gene's germline CDR1 is LNHDA and CDR2 SQIVND (reference sequence). The CDR3 DNA follows: TGTGCCAGTAGTATGAACATAGGGGAGACCCAGTACTTC. Amino acid sequence: CASSMNIGETQYF.

This chain connects TRBV7-8 to TRBJ2-5; D is unresolved. The CDR3 loop spans 14 amino acids. V was pared by 3 bases and J by 2 bases, with 10 bases between. Germline V gene data show CDR1 as SGHVS and CDR2 as FQNEAQ. CDR3 amino acids: CASSFLVGQETQYF. The CDR3 DNA sequence: TGTGCCAGCAGCTTCCTGGTGGGACAAGAGACCCAGTACTTC.

This rearrangement joins TRBV10-1 to TRBJ2-5; D remains ambiguous. Trimming took off 3 bases at V and 1 base at J, with 6 bases between the two ends. The CDR3 length is 13 residues. Germline V gene sequence: CDR1 WNHNN, CDR2 SYGVQD (reference sequence). CDR3: CASSDSFQETQYF. CDR3 nucleotides: TGCGCCAGCAGTGACTCGTTCCAAGAGACCCAGTACTTC.

The chain is built from TRBV27 and TRBJ2-6, with TRBD1 identical over 7 bases. Germline V gene sequence: CDR1 MNHEY, CDR2 SMNVEV (reference sequence). This CDR3 spans 16 amino acids. V trimming: 3 bases; J trimming: 1 base; junction bases outside the gene matches: 3. Here the CDR3 reads CASSFTGVSGANVLTF. In nucleotides, the CDR3 is TGTGCCAGCAGTTTTACAGGGGTATCTGGGGCCAACGTCCTGACTTTC.

This chain links TRBV6-4 with TRBJ2-3, with 8 bases lining up with TRBD1. The CDR3 totals 16 residues. Germline trimming cut 6 bases from V and 1 base from J; bases unmatched to any gene: 9. Germline V gene sequence: CDR1 MRHNA, CDR2 SNTAGT. This CDR3 is CASSPSATGGTDTQYF. The CDR3 nucleotides read TGTGCCAGCAGCCCTTCCGCGACAGGGGGCACAGATACGCAGTATTTT.

This chain uses TRBV7-2 with TRBJ2-7; the D gene is possibly TRBD1 (5 bases). Germline CDR1 reads SGHTA; CDR2 reads FQGNSA. Between the trimmed V and J ends, which lost 5 bases and 0 bases, there was a span of 11 bases. The CDR3 length is 14 residues. Here the CDR3 DNA reads TGTGCCAGCAGCAACTCCCAGGGCTCCTACGAGCAGTACTTC. This codes for CASSNSQGSYEQYF.

The chain is built from TRBV28 and TRBJ1-1; D is ambiguous. This CDR3 is 13 amino acids long. The V gene's germline CDR1 is MDHEN and CDR2 SYDVKM. Trimming pared 2 bases from V and 11 bases from J, leaving 15 bases between. CDR3 protein: CASSLRTYLSAFF. The CDR3 nucleotides are TGTGCCAGCAGTTTAAGGACCTACCTATCGGCTTTCTTT.

This sequence joins TRBV2 and TRBJ2-7; D possibly uses TRBD1 or TRBD2 (5 bases each). Trimming left V 7 bases short and J 0 bases short, with 16 bases between. The germline V gene encodes CDR1 SNHLY and CDR2 FYNNEI. This CDR3 contains 15 residues. This CDR3 is CASKRQGALSYEQYF. The CDR3, as DNA: TGTGCCAGCAAACGGCAGGGAGCCCTCTCCTACGAGCAGTACTTC.

The CDR3 region has the DNA TGTGCCAGTAGACGGCCAGGGGATGGGGCCAACGTCCTGACTTTC. It specifies CASRRPGDGANVLTF. The chain joins TRBV19 to TRBJ2-6, with D tentatively TRBD1 (6 bases). The ends were cut back, 6 bases at V and 3 bases at J, with 12 bases in the middle. Germline assignment: CDR1 LNHDA and CDR2 SQIVND (reference sequence). The CDR3 has 15 residues.

The chain uses TRBV2 and TRBJ1-2; D call uncertain. Germline assignment: CDR1 SNHLY and CDR2 FYNNEI. Trimming removed 2 bases at V and 4 bases at J, with 11 bases between. The CDR3 sequence is 14 residues long. CDR3 sequence reads: CASSESDVGYGYTF. The DNA of the CDR3 is TGTGCCAGCAGTGAAAGCGACGTCGGCTATGGCTACACCTTC.

The V gene is TRBV7-9, the J gene TRBJ2-1; D unclear. The ends were cut back, 6 bases at V and 9 bases at J, with 21 bases in the middle. The CDR3 covers 15 residues. The V gene's germline CDR1 is SEHNR and CDR2 FQNEAQ (reference sequence). The CDR3 here is CASRFLGKDFGEQFF. The DNA for the CDR3 is TGTGCCAGCAGGTTCCTAGGCAAGGATTTCGGTGAGCAGTTCTTC.

This chain joins TRBV28 and TRBJ1-5; D is unresolved. V was trimmed by 1 base and J by 10 bases, leaving 8 bases between them. Germline V gene lookup returns CDR1 MDHEN and CDR2 SYDVKM. There are 12 residues in the CDR3. The CDR3 DNA is TGTGCCAGCAGTTTATCGGCTGTACCCCAGCATTTT. Its translation is CASSLSAVPQHF.

This clone was seen just once. V usage is TRBV11-1 and J usage is TRBJ1-1, with 9 bases lining up with TRBD1. Germline V CDR1 and CDR2: SGHAT, FQDESV (reference sequence). V was clipped by 0 bases and J by 4 bases; unmatched bases: 0. There are 14 residues in the CDR3. The CDR3 protein is CASSLAGQGTEAFF. In nucleotides, the CDR3 is TGTGCCAGCAGCTTAGCGGGACAGGGCACTGAAGCTTTCTTT.

The CDR3 coding sequence is TGTGCCAGCAGTTATCTACAGGGGGCTGAAGCTTTCTTT. As protein: CASSYLQGAEAFF. The J gene is TRBJ1-1, the V gene TRBV7-2, with 8 positions matching TRBD1. The V and J ends lost 6 bases and 6 bases, in that order; junction bases with no gene match: 6. In germline, CDR1 is SGHTA, CDR2 FQGNSA. This CDR3 spans 13 amino acids.

Concerning this clone itself: The junction departs from germline at one end; a sequencing error may be responsible. Other DNA sequences in this specimen translate into the identical CDR3. The V gene is TRBV5-4, the J gene TRBJ2-7; possible D gene TRBD2, 7 bases. The CDR3 is 14 residues long. CDR1 SGHNT and CDR2 YYREEE come from the germline V gene (reference sequence). CDR3 in DNA: TGTGCCAGCAGCTGGACTGGGGGGGCCTACGAGCAGTACTTT. Translating gives CASSWTGGAYEQYF.

V gene TRBV7-7 combines with J gene TRBJ2-3; the D is unclear. The V gene's germline CDR1 is SSHAT and CDR2 FNYEAQ (reference sequence). This CDR3 contains 14 residues. V lost 1 base and J 3 bases, leaving 8 bases between the germline ends. The CDR3 DNA reads as TGTGCCAGCAGCTTAGACACTCGAACAGATACGCAGTATTTT. Translating gives CASSLDTRTDTQYF.

In this sample, this clone turned up once. V usage is TRBV9 and J usage is TRBJ2-7, with a tentative D call TRBD2 (6 bases). CDR3 length: 17 amino acids. V gave up 2 bases and J gave up 3 bases, with 21 bases separating them. Germline V CDR1 and CDR2: SGDLS, YYNGEE. CDR3: CASSVPEGREGFYEQYF. Here the CDR3 DNA reads TGTGCCAGCAGCGTTCCCGAGGGGCGGGAAGGGTTCTACGAGCAGTACTTC. Complete variable domain (other parts from reference TRBV9 and TRBJ2-7): DSGVTQTPKHLITATGQRVTLRCSPRSGDLSVYWYQQSLDQGLQFLIQYYNGEERAKGNILERFSAQQFPDLHSELNLSSLELGDSALYFCASSVPEGREGFYEQYFGPGTRLTVT.

V gene TRBV28 combines with J gene TRBJ2-7; D is undetermined. Per the germline V gene, CDR1 is MDHEN and CDR2 is SYDVKM. The CDR3 is made up of 13 amino acids. V dropped 6 bases and J dropped 3 bases, with 12 bases sitting between them. The CDR3 DNA follows: TGTGCCAGCAGGGGCAGCCGCGGCTACGAGCAGTACTTC. Translated: CASRGSRGYEQYF.

This clone was detected only a few times. The CDR3 spells CAISESTADQPQHF. The CDR3 DNA follows: TGTGCCATCAGTGAGTCGACAGCCGATCAGCCCCAGCATTTT. This chain uses TRBV10-3 with TRBJ1-5, with D possibly being TRBD1 (5 bases). With 0 bases removed from V and 5 bases from J, the gap between germline ends came to 8 bases. From germline, CDR1 is ENHRY and CDR2 SYGVKD. CDR3 size: 14 residues.